This T cell receptor beta chain appears in the sequencing data of a study of T cell repertoires in cytomegalovirus infection. Study overall: Public TCR beta signatures indicated both CMV infection and matching HLA type.

MiXCR was run by TCRdb on the reads, yielding one entry per CDR3 protein. Found here are roughly 180,000 distinct CDR3 sequences, 17% of them singletons; the top ten hold roughly a quarter. V shed 0 bases and J shed 6 bases, with 7 bases lying between them. The germline V gene has CDR1 LNHNV and CDR2 YYDKDF (reference sequence). The length of the CDR3 is 13 residues. Points on this clonotype: Its specificity is not known.

Study-level findings and limits: The ex vivo response was dominated by HLA-C-restricted CMV-specific TCR beta clonotypes.

The sample consisted of CD8+ T cells from PBMCs. The J gene is TRBJ2-3, the V gene TRBV15; D gene uncertain. The receptor was derived from a human donor in good health (CMV status not recorded). Some clones in this sample may be carry-over from other donors' samples. The CDR3 nucleotides are TGTGCCACCAGCAGAGATGGGCACGATACGCAGTATTTT. Its protein is CATSRDGHDTQYF.